These T cell receptor beta chains were read from a single sample in a study of blood T cell repertoires in COVID-19. This table comes from immunoSEQ multiplex PCR, and its TCRdb copy is limited to in-frame clones, with some not included. The sample lists around 310,000 clones, around 92% occurring once. The sample taken for sequencing was PBMCs or T cells enriched from blood (not recorded which). These receptors were obtained from a woman younger than 45 who had recovered from COVID-19. Each CDR3 is given with its conserved first and last residue. Each record gives: CDR3 DNA, CDR3 protein, clone size, V gene, J gene, D gene. A D gene is named only where the DNA matches it firmly. Only some rows state a clone size, as once, few, many or a class for expanded clones.

cdr3_nt: TGTGCCAGCAGCTCTGGGACAGGGGGGTTGCCCACTGAAGCTTTCTTT; cdr3_aa: CASSSGTGGLPTEAFF; clone_size: .; v_call: TRBV11-2; j_call: TRBJ1-1; d_call: TRBD1
cdr3_nt: TGTGCCAGCAGCTTGTTCCCCGGGGAGACCCAGTACTTC; cdr3_aa: CASSLFPGETQYF; clone_size: once; v_call: TRBV5-4; j_call: TRBJ2-5; d_call: .
cdr3_nt: TGTGCCAGCAGCTCCTCCGGGAGGGGAGAGACCCAGTACTTC; cdr3_aa: CASSSSGRGETQYF; clone_size: .; v_call: TRBV11-3; j_call: TRBJ2-5; d_call: TRBD2
cdr3_nt: TGTGCCAGCAGTTCGACAGGGGGCTCTGGGGCCAACGTCCTGACTTTC; cdr3_aa: CASSSTGGSGANVLTF; clone_size: .; v_call: TRBV6-2/TRBV6-3; j_call: TRBJ2-6; d_call: TRBD1
cdr3_nt: TGCGCCAGCAGCGAAGGACTAGTTGGTCTATTAAGGCAAGAGACCCAGTACTTC; cdr3_aa: CASSEGLVGLLRQETQYF; clone_size: .; v_call: TRBV5-1; j_call: TRBJ2-5; d_call: TRBD2
cdr3_nt: TGTGCCAGCAGTCCCCTCGCGACAGATAACACTGAAGCTTTCTTT; cdr3_aa: CASSPLATDNTEAFF; clone_size: .; v_call: TRBV6-5; j_call: TRBJ1-1; d_call: .
cdr3_nt: TGCGCCAGCAGCCAAGATCGTACCCTAGCGGGAAGTCTGAATGAGCAGTTCTTC; cdr3_aa: CASSQDRTLAGSLNEQFF; clone_size: .; v_call: TRBV4-3; j_call: TRBJ2-1; d_call: TRBD2
cdr3_nt: TGTGCCAGCAGTTTATCCGGGACAGGGGGTTCCTACGAGCAGTACTTC; cdr3_aa: CASSLSGTGGSYEQYF; clone_size: once; v_call: TRBV27; j_call: TRBJ2-7; d_call: TRBD1
cdr3_nt: TGTGCCAGCAGCTCCGGGAGCAGGGAGATTGTTGGTGAGCAGTTCTTC; cdr3_aa: CASSSGSREIVGEQFF; clone_size: .; v_call: TRBV7-3; j_call: TRBJ2-1; d_call: .
cdr3_nt: TGTGCTAGTGGTTTGGGACAGGGGCACACAGATACGCAGTATTTT; cdr3_aa: CASGLGQGHTDTQYF; clone_size: .; v_call: TRBV12-5; j_call: TRBJ2-3; d_call: TRBD1
cdr3_nt: TGTGCCAGCAGCCACCCCGTGCCCCAGGGCCAGGGCTATGGCTACACCTTC; cdr3_aa: CASSHPVPQGQGYGYTF; clone_size: .; v_call: TRBV3-1/TRBV3-2; j_call: TRBJ1-2; d_call: .
cdr3_nt: TGTGCCAGTAGTAGGGCTCGGAACAATGAGCAGTTCTTC; cdr3_aa: CASSRARNNEQFF; clone_size: .; v_call: TRBV19; j_call: TRBJ2-1; d_call: .
cdr3_nt: TGCGCCAGCAGTGAGGCGGGACTAGCGGGAGTCTCCTACGAGCAGTACTTC; cdr3_aa: CASSEAGLAGVSYEQYF; clone_size: .; v_call: TRBV10-1; j_call: TRBJ2-7; d_call: TRBD2
cdr3_nt: TGTGCCAGCTCACCACCCTCAGTGAACACTGAAGCTTTCTTT; cdr3_aa: CASSPPSVNTEAFF; clone_size: .; v_call: TRBV18; j_call: TRBJ1-1; d_call: .
cdr3_nt: TGTGCCAGCAGCTTACTAGCGGAGGGGGGAAACATTCAGTACTTC; cdr3_aa: CASSLLAEGGNIQYF; clone_size: few; v_call: TRBV7-9; j_call: TRBJ2-4; d_call: .
cdr3_nt: TGTGCCAGCAGTTTCCGTAGCCAGCCCCAGCATTTT; cdr3_aa: CASSFRSQPQHF; clone_size: .; v_call: TRBV6-2/TRBV6-3; j_call: TRBJ1-5; d_call: .
cdr3_nt: TGTGCCAGCAGCTACCCGGCGGGACTAGGAGGGGATACGCAGTATTTT; cdr3_aa: CASSYPAGLGGDTQYF; clone_size: .; v_call: TRBV13; j_call: TRBJ2-3; d_call: TRBD2
cdr3_nt: TGTGCCAGCGGCACAGGGTCGTCGATGAACACTGAAGCTTTCTTT; cdr3_aa: CASGTGSSMNTEAFF; clone_size: .; v_call: TRBV6-5; j_call: TRBJ1-1; d_call: .
cdr3_nt: TGCAGCGTTGAAGAGATTAAGGGACTAGCGGGAGGGCTCGGCAATGAGCAGTTCTTC; cdr3_aa: CSVEEIKGLAGGLGNEQFF; clone_size: once; v_call: TRBV29-1; j_call: TRBJ2-1; d_call: TRBD2
cdr3_nt: TGTGCCAGTAGTAGGAGGGGCGACAGCTCCTACAATGAGCAGTTCTTC; cdr3_aa: CASSRRGDSSYNEQFF; clone_size: .; v_call: TRBV19; j_call: TRBJ2-1; d_call: .
cdr3_nt: TGTGCCAGCAGCTCCCCTGAGGCACGTCGGGCTTTCTTT; cdr3_aa: CASSSPEARRAFF; clone_size: .; v_call: TRBV5-4; j_call: TRBJ1-1; d_call: .
cdr3_nt: TGTGCCAGCAGCTTGTTGGGCGGGAGGGTAGAGACCCAGTACTTC; cdr3_aa: CASSLLGGRVETQYF; clone_size: .; v_call: TRBV5-4; j_call: TRBJ2-5; d_call: TRBD2
cdr3_nt: TGTGCCAGCAGCTCGGGACAGACGACGCTAAACACCGGGGAGCTGTTTTTT; cdr3_aa: CASSSGQTTLNTGELFF; clone_size: once; v_call: TRBV7-6; j_call: TRBJ2-2; d_call: TRBD1
cdr3_nt: TGTGCCAGCAGTTTTGGTGAGGATATGCTGGGAGAGACCCAGTACTTC; cdr3_aa: CASSFGEDMLGETQYF; clone_size: .; v_call: TRBV28; j_call: TRBJ2-5; d_call: .
cdr3_nt: TGTGCCAGGACTAGCGGGAGTCCGAGGGGCAATGAGCAGTTCTTC; cdr3_aa: CARTSGSPRGNEQFF; clone_size: .; v_call: TRBV21-1; j_call: TRBJ2-1; d_call: .
cdr3_nt: TGTGCCAGCAGTTTAAGGACTGATAGCTCCTATAATTCACCCCTCCACTTT; cdr3_aa: CASSLRTDSSYNSPLHF; clone_size: .; v_call: TRBV27; j_call: TRBJ1-6; d_call: .
cdr3_nt: TGTGCCAGCAGCCCCCGTCCCGGGACAGGGATGAACACTGAAGCTTTCTTT; cdr3_aa: CASSPRPGTGMNTEAFF; clone_size: .; v_call: TRBV7-6; j_call: TRBJ1-1; d_call: TRBD1
cdr3_nt: TGTGCCTGGCTACTCCCAGGGCTAGACACCGGGGAGCTGTTTTTT; cdr3_aa: CAWLLPGLDTGELFF; clone_size: .; v_call: TRBV30; j_call: TRBJ2-2; d_call: .
cdr3_nt: TGTGCCAGCAGTTTTCTAGCGGAGGTGGAGCTGTTTTTT; cdr3_aa: CASSFLAEVELFF; clone_size: .; v_call: TRBV27; j_call: TRBJ2-2; d_call: TRBD2
cdr3_nt: TGTGCCAGCTCTATGCTCGTACCCCGCCCGCCGAACAGGGATCTCGCCGGGGAGCTGTTTTTT; cdr3_aa: CASSMLVPRPPNRDLAGELFF; clone_size: once; v_call: TRBV3-1/TRBV3-2; j_call: TRBJ2-2; d_call: .
cdr3_nt: TGCGCCAGCAGCTTGGCCGGGACAACTAATGAAAAACTGTTTTTT; cdr3_aa: CASSLAGTTNEKLFF; clone_size: .; v_call: TRBV5-1; j_call: TRBJ1-4; d_call: .
cdr3_nt: TGCGCCAGCAGCGGTGATCCCGAGAAGCAGTTCTTC; cdr3_aa: CASSGDPEKQFF; clone_size: once; v_call: TRBV10-1; j_call: TRBJ2-1; d_call: .
cdr3_nt: TGTGCCAGCAGCCAGGGACAGGGGGCGTACGAGCAGTACTTC; cdr3_aa: CASSQGQGAYEQYF; clone_size: few; v_call: TRBV4-2; j_call: TRBJ2-7; d_call: TRBD1
cdr3_nt: TGTGCCAGCAGCCTACAAAATCACTTACCGGGACAGGGGATTGTCAGCAATCAGCCCCAGCATTTT; cdr3_aa: CASSLQNHLPGQGIVSNQPQHF; clone_size: .; v_call: TRBV3-1/TRBV3-2; j_call: TRBJ1-5; d_call: TRBD1
cdr3_nt: TGTGCCAGCTCACCGTCTAGCGGGTTTAGACTGGAGACCCAGTACTTC; cdr3_aa: CASSPSSGFRLETQYF; clone_size: .; v_call: TRBV18; j_call: TRBJ2-5; d_call: TRBD2
cdr3_nt: TGTGCCAGCAGCTTAGATCTGGGGGGGCGAAGGAACACTGAAGCTTTCTTT; cdr3_aa: CASSLDLGGRRNTEAFF; clone_size: .; v_call: TRBV11-2; j_call: TRBJ1-1; d_call: .
cdr3_nt: TGCGCCAGCAGACCTAGCGGATCGAACACCGGGGAGCTGTTTTTT; cdr3_aa: CASRPSGSNTGELFF; clone_size: .; v_call: TRBV5-1; j_call: TRBJ2-2; d_call: TRBD2
cdr3_nt: TGTGCCACCAGCAGAGGAGGGATCGATCAGCCCCAGCATTTT; cdr3_aa: CATSRGGIDQPQHF; clone_size: .; v_call: TRBV15; j_call: TRBJ1-5; d_call: .
cdr3_nt: TGTGCCAGCAGTTACTCGAGGGGACAGGGAAGAGACGGCTACACCTTC; cdr3_aa: CASSYSRGQGRDGYTF; clone_size: .; v_call: TRBV6-6; j_call: TRBJ1-2; d_call: TRBD1
cdr3_nt: TGTGCCAGCAGTCCAACTAGCGGGAGGGCGATCTTC; cdr3_aa: CASSPTSGRAIF; clone_size: .; v_call: TRBV27; j_call: TRBJ2-1; d_call: TRBD2
cdr3_nt: TGTGCCAGCAGTGCCAGGGGAGAGACCCAGTACTTC; cdr3_aa: CASSARGETQYF; clone_size: .; v_call: TRBV25-1; j_call: TRBJ2-5; d_call: .
cdr3_nt: TGTGCCAGTAGTTACAGGGTGGGCGATCAGCCCCAGCATTTT; cdr3_aa: CASSYRVGDQPQHF; clone_size: once; v_call: TRBV19; j_call: TRBJ1-5; d_call: .
cdr3_nt: TGCGCCAGCAGCTTGGCTCAGGGCGGTTCACCCCTCCACTTT; cdr3_aa: CASSLAQGGSPLHF; clone_size: few; v_call: TRBV5-1; j_call: TRBJ1-6; d_call: .
cdr3_nt: TGTGCCAGCAGTTATGACACTGGAGGGACTGAAGCTTTCTTT; cdr3_aa: CASSYDTGGTEAFF; clone_size: .; v_call: TRBV6-5; j_call: TRBJ1-1; d_call: .
cdr3_nt: TGTGCCAGCAGCTTTTCGCTAGCGGGAGGGATATACAATGAGCAGTTCTTC; cdr3_aa: CASSFSLAGGIYNEQFF; clone_size: .; v_call: TRBV7-9; j_call: TRBJ2-1; d_call: TRBD2
cdr3_nt: TGCAGCGTTGGTGTTCTGGTAGCGGGGGGGTACGAGCAGTACTTC; cdr3_aa: CSVGVLVAGGYEQYF; clone_size: .; v_call: TRBV29-1; j_call: TRBJ2-7; d_call: TRBD2
cdr3_nt: TGTGCCAGCAGTGACTCTCTTTCTAGGACAGGGGGCGGAAGCTCCTACAATGAGCAGTTCTTC; cdr3_aa: CASSDSLSRTGGGSSYNEQFF; clone_size: .; v_call: TRBV6-4; j_call: TRBJ2-1; d_call: TRBD1
cdr3_nt: TGTGCCAGCTCACCACGCGAGGGCGAGGGCACTGAAGCTTTCTTT; cdr3_aa: CASSPREGEGTEAFF; clone_size: .; v_call: TRBV18; j_call: TRBJ1-1; d_call: .
cdr3_nt: TGTGCCAGCTCACCGAACGACAGGGACACTGAAGCTTTCTTT; cdr3_aa: CASSPNDRDTEAFF; clone_size: .; v_call: TRBV18; j_call: TRBJ1-1; d_call: TRBD1
cdr3_nt: TGTGCCAGCAGCTTAGGAGGGGGAGGGCAGCCCCAGCATTTT; cdr3_aa: CASSLGGGGQPQHF; clone_size: .; v_call: TRBV7-2; j_call: TRBJ1-5; d_call: .